Ten or more counts support the clone carrying this TCR beta chain. These data belong to a study of molecular identifiers for immune sequencing clone quantification. TCRdb itself ran the PCR reads through MiXCR, one entry per CDR3 protein. The table has tens of thousands of distinct CDR3 sequences, around 19% seen once. Germline-derived CDR1 and CDR2 are SGHVS and FNYEAQ. This CDR3 comprises 16 residues. Trimming took off 0 bases at V and 5 bases at J, with 16 bases between the two ends. V and J are TRBV7-6 and TRBJ2-5; no definite D call. Sequencing was performed on naive CD8+ T cells from blood, with Jurkat cell RNA spiked in. The subset here: FACS-sorted CD8+CD4-CCR7+CD45RA+ naive T cells. This sequence originates from a human donor in good health. Some libraries in this study had Jurkat cell RNA spiked in. CDR3 bases: TGTGCCAGCAGCTTAGCGACGTCGGGCCGAACGGAGACCCAGTACTTC. It encodes CASSLATSGRTETQYF.